The clone carrying this TCR beta chain was found a few times. As yet, its antigen is unknown. The sample belongs to a study of T cells after yellow fever vaccination. Findings and caveats of the study: Peak timing came faster in the weaker secondary response, day 5 versus 15. Clones that expanded after primary vaccination mostly reappeared after the booster (roughly 96% CD4, roughly 87% CD8).

This CDR3 is 14 amino acids long. Per germline, CDR1 SEHNR and CDR2 FQNEAQ (reference sequence). V was pared by 2 bases and J by 9 bases, with 11 bases between. TCR cDNA, made by 5'RACE template switching, carried an added universal primer site and UMIs. One entry per CDR3 protein, called by TCRdb with MiXCR from the 5' RACE reads. The table shows some 150,000 distinct CDR3 sequences, with over 7% occurring only once. This sequence joins TRBV7-9 and TRBJ1-6; D gene ambiguous. The sample here was CD8+ T cells sorted from PBMCs, taken 45 days after the yellow fever booster vaccination. The clonotype comes from a man between 18 and 35 years old who received the YFV17D yellow fever vaccine. CDR3 amino acids: CASSLTLLGSPLHF. The CDR3 DNA follows: TGTGCCAGCAGCTTAACCTTATTGGGTTCACCCCTCCACTTT.